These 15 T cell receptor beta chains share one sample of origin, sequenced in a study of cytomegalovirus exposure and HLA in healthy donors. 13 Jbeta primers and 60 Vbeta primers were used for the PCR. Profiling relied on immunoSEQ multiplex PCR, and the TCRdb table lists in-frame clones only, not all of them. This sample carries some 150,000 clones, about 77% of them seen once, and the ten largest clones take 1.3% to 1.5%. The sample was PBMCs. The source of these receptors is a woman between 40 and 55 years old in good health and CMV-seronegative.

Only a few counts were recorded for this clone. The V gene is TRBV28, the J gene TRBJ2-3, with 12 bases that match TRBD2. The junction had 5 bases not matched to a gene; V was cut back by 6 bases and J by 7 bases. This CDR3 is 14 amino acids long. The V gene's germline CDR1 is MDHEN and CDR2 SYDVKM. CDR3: CASRTTSGGNTQYF. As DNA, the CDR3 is TGTGCCAGCAGGACAACTAGCGGGGGGAATACGCAGTATTTT.

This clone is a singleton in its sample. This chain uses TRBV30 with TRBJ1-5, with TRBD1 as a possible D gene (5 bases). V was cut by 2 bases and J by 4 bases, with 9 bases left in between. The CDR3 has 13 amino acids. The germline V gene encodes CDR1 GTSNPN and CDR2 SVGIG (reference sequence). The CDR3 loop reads CAWSKQENQPQHF. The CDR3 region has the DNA TGTGCCTGGAGTAAACAGGAGAATCAGCCCCAGCATTTT. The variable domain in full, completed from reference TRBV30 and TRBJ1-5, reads SQTIHQWPATLVQPVGSPLSLECTVEGTSNPNLYWYRQAAGRGLQLLFYSVGIGQISSEVPQNLSASRPQDRQFILSSKKLLLSDSGFYLCAWSKQENQPQHFGDGTRLSIL.

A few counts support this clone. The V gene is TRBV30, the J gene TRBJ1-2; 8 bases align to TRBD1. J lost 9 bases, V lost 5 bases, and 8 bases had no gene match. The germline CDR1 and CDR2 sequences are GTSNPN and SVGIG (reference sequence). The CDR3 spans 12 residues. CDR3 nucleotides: TGTGCCTGGGACGGACAGGGCCGGCGCTACACCTTC. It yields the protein CAWDGQGRRYTF. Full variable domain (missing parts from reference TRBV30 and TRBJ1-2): SQTIHQWPATLVQPVGSPLSLECTVEGTSNPNLYWYRQAAGRGLQLLFYSVGIGQISSEVPQNLSASRPQDRQFILSSKKLLLSDSGFYLCAWDGQGRRYTFGSGTRLTVV.

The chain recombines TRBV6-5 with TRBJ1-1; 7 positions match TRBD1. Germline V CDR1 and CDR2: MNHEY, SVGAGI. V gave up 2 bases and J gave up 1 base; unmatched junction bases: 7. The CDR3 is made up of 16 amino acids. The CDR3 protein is CASSYSTGVPNTEAFF. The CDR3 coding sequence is TGTGCCAGCAGTTACAGTACAGGGGTCCCGAACACTGAAGCTTTCTTT.

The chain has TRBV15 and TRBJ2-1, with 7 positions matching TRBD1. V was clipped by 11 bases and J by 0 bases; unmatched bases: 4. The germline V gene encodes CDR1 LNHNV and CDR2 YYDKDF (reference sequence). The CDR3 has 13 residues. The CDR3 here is CAAGTDSYNEQFF. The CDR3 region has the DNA TGTGCCGCTGGGACAGACTCCTACAATGAGCAGTTCTTC.

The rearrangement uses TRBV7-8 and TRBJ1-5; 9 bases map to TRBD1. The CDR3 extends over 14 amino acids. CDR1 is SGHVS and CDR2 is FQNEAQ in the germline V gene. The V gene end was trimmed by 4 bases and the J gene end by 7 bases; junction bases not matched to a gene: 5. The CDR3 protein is CASSWDRDNQPQHF. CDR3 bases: TGTGCCAGCAGCTGGGACAGGGACAACCAGCCCCAGCATTTT.

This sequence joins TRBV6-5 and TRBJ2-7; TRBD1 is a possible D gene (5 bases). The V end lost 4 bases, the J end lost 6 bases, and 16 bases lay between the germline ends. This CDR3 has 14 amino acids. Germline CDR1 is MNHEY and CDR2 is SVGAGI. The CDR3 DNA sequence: TGTGCCAGCAGTTGGGGTCAGGGTGAGCGCGAGCAGTACTTC. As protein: CASSWGQGEREQYF.

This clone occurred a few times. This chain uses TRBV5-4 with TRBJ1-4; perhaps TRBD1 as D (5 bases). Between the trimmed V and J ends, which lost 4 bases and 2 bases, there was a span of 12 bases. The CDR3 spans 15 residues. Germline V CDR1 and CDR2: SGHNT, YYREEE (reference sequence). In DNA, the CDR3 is TGTGCCAGCAGCCTTGCCGGGGGGACTAATGAAAAACTGTTTTTT. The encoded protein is CASSLAGGTNEKLFF. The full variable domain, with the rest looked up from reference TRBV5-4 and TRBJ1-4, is ETGVTQSPTHLIKTRGQQVTLRCSSQSGHNTVSWYQQALGQGPQFIFQYYREEENGRGNFPPRFSGLQFPNYSSELNVNALELDDSALYLCASSLAGGTNEKLFFGSGTQLSVL.

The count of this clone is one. CDR3 amino acids: CASSPTGILFEKLFF. In DNA, the CDR3 is TGTGCCAGCAGCCCCACAGGGATCTTATTTGAAAAACTGTTTTTT. The chain uses TRBV28 and TRBJ1-4; D possibly corresponds to TRBD1 (6 bases). CDR1 and CDR2 from the germline V gene are MDHEN and SYDVKM. The CDR3 spans 15 residues. V dropped 6 bases and J dropped 7 bases, with 18 bases sitting between them.

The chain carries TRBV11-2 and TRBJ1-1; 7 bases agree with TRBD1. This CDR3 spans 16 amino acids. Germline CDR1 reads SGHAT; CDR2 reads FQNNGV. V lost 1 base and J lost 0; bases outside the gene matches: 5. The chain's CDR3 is CASSLAGQFMNTEAFF. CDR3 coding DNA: TGTGCCAGCAGCTTAGCGGGACAGTTCATGAACACTGAAGCTTTCTTT.

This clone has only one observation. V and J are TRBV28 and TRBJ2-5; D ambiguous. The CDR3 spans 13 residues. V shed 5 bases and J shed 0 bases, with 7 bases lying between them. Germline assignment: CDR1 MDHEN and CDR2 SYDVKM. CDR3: CASSEKYQETQYF. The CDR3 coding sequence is TGTGCCAGCAGTGAGAAGTACCAAGAGACCCAGTACTTC.

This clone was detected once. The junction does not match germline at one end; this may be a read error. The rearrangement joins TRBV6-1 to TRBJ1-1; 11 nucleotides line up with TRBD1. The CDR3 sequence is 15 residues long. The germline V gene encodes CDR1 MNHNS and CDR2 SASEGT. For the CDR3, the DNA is TGTGCCAACAGTGAGAGGGGGACAGGGGGGACTGAAGCTTTCTTT. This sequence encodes CANSERGTGGTEAFF.

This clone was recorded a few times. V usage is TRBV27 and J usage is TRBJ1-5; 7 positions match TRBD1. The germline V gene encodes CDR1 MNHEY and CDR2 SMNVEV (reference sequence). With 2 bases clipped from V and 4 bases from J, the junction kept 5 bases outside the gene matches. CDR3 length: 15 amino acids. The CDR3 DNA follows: TGTGCCAGCAGTTTAAGGGCAGGGGGGAATCAGCCCCAGCATTTT. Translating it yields CASSLRAGGNQPQHF.

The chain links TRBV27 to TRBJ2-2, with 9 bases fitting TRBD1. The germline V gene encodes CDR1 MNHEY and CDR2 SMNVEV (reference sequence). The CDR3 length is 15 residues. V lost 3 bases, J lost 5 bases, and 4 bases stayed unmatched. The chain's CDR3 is CASSFRDRETGELFF. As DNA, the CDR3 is TGTGCCAGCAGTTTTAGGGACAGGGAGACCGGGGAGCTGTTTTTT.

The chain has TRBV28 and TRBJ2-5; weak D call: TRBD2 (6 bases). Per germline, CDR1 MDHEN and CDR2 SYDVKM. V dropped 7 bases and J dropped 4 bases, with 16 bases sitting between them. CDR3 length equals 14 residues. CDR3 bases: TGTGCCAGCAATGAAAGCGGGCGCGCAGAGACCCAGTACTTC. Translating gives CASNESGRAETQYF.